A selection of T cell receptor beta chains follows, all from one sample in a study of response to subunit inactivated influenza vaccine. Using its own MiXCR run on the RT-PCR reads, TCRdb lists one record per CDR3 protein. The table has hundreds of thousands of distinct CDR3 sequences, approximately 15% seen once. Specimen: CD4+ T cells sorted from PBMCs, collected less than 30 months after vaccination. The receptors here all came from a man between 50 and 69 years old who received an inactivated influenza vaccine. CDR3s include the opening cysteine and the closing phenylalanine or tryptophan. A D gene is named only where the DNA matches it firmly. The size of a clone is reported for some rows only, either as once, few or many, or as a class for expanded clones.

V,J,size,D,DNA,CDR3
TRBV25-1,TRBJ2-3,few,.,TGTGCCAGCAGTGAATCCCGGACAGATACGCAGTATTTT,CASSESRTDTQYF
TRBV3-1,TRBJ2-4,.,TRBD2,TGTGCCAGCAGCCAAGTAACCCTAGCGGGTAACATTCAGTACTTC,CASSQVTLAGNIQYF
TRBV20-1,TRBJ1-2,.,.,TGCAGCCTGAAGAATTCCGTTACAGGGAATTATGGCTACACCTTC,CSLKNSVTGNYGYTF
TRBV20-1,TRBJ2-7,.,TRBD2,TGCAGTGCAGAACTAGCGGGGGAGATCAACGAGCAGTACTTC,CSAELAGEINEQYF
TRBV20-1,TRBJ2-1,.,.,TGCAGTGCTAGACCCTCGAGCTCCTACAATGAGCAGTTCTTC,CSARPSSSYNEQFF
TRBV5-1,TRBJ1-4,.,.,TGCGCCAGCAGCTTGGAGACCGCTAGTGAAAAACTGTTTTTT,CASSLETASEKLFF
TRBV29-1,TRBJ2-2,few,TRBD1,TGCAGCGTTGGGACAGGGGGTTCCGGGGAGCTGTTTTTT,CSVGTGGSGELFF
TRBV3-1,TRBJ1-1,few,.,TGTGCCAGCAGCCAAGAGGTCAGGGCCCCTGAAGCTTTCTTT,CASSQEVRAPEAFF
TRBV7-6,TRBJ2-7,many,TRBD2,TGTGCCAGCAGCCTGGGGACTAGCGCCTCCTACGAGCAGTACTTC,CASSLGTSASYEQYF
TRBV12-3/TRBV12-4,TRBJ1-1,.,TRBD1,TGTGCCAGCAGTCGACAGGGATTGGGCACTGAAGCTTTCTTT,CASSRQGLGTEAFF
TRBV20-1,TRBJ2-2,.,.,TGCAGTGCCTCGGGGACGGCCGGGGAGCTGTTTTTT,CSASGTAGELFF
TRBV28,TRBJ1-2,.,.,TGTGCCAGCAGACTGCAAGGCTATGGCTACACCTTC,CASRLQGYGYTF
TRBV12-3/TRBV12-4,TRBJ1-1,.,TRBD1,TGTGCCAGCCAGGGGGTTGGCACTGAAGCTTTCTTT,CASQGVGTEAFF
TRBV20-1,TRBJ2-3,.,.,TGCAGTGCAGGGGGGCGGCCCAGCACAGATACGCAGTATTTT,CSAGGRPSTDTQYF
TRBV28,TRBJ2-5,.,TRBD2,TGTGCCAGCAGTCGAGCGGGAAAAGAGACCCAGTACTTC,CASSRAGKETQYF
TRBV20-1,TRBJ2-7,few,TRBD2,TGCAGTGCTAGAGATCAGGGTAGGACTAGCGACTCCTACGAGCAGTACTTC,CSARDQGRTSDSYEQYF
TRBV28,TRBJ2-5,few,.,TGTGCCAGCAGCCCCACTCCCGGGCGGGTCCAGTACTTC,CASSPTPGRVQYF
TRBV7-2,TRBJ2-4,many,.,TGTGCCAGCAGCGCACAGGGATTTGTGGACATTCAGTACTTC,CASSAQGFVDIQYF
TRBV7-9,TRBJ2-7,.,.,TGTGCCAGCAGCTTAGGATCAGATTACGAGCAGTACTTC,CASSLGSDYEQYF
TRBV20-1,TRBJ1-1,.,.,TGCAGTGCTGAGGAGGTACAGGGCAACACTGAAGCTTTCTTT,CSAEEVQGNTEAFF
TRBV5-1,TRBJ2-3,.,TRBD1,TGCGCCAGCAGCAAGGAAGGACAGGCTGGCTCAGATACGCAGTATTTT,CASSKEGQAGSDTQYF
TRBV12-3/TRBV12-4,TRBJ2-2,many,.,TGTGCCAGCAGTTTAAGATCGTCCTGGGGCGCCGGGGAGCTGTTTTTT,CASSLRSSWGAGELFF
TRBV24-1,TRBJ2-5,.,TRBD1,TGTGCCACCAGTCGACAGGGGGAAGAGACCCAGTACTTC,CATSRQGEETQYF
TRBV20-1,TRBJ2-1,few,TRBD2,TGCAGTGCTGCGACTAGCGGGAGTTTCAATGAGCAGTTCTTC,CSAATSGSFNEQFF
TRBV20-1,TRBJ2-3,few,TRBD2,TGCAGTGCCCATTATGGGGAGGGACTAAGCAATGAATTCCGGGGAGATACGCAGTATTTT,CSAHYGEGLSNEFRGDTQYF
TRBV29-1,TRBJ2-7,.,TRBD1,TGCAGCGTTTCCAGGGGGCGAGAGGACGAGCAGTACTTC,CSVSRGREDEQYF
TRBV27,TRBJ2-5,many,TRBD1,TGTGCCAGCAGTTTAGTCAGGGGGGAGACCCAGTACTTC,CASSLVRGETQYF
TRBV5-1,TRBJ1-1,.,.,TGCGCCAGCAGCTTGCGTGCAGGGGACACTGAAGCTTTCTTT,CASSLRAGDTEAFF
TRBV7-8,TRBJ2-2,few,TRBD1,TGTGCCAGCAGCTTAGCGGGGACAGGGGTCACCGGGGAGCTGTTTTTT,CASSLAGTGVTGELFF
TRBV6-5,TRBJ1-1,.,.,TGTGCCAGCAGTTACAGTCGGGGGAGGATTGAAGCTTTCTTT,CASSYSRGRIEAFF
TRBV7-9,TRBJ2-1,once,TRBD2,TGTGCCAGCAGCTTAAAGGCGGGAGCGTATGAGCAGTTCTTC,CASSLKAGAYEQFF
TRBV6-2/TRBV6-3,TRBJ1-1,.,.,TGTGCCAGCAGACCACGGGGAAGAATGAACACTGAAGCTTTCTTT,CASRPRGRMNTEAFF
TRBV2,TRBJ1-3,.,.,TGTGCCAGCAGTATGGATGTCTCTGGAAACACCATATATTTT,CASSMDVSGNTIYF
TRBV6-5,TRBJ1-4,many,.,TGTGCCAGCAGTTACTCGATGGACACCGCAACTAATGAAAAACTGTTTTTT,CASSYSMDTATNEKLFF
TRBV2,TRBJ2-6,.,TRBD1,TGTGCCAGCAGTTCTGGGACAGGCGCTTACTCTGGGGCCAACGTCCTGACTTTC,CASSSGTGAYSGANVLTF
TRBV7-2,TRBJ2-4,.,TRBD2,TGTGCCAGCAGTATCGGGGGGGCCAAAAACATTCAGTACTTC,CASSIGGAKNIQYF
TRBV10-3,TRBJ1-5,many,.,TGTGCCATCAGTGGACAGGATAGCAATCAGCCCCAGCATTTT,CAISGQDSNQPQHF
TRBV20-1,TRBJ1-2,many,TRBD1,TGCAGTGCGCGTACAGGGGCCGACTATGGCTACACCTTC,CSARTGADYGYTF
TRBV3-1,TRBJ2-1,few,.,TGTGCCAGCAGCCTGATAGATGAGCAGTTCTTC,CASSLIDEQFF
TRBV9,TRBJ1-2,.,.,TGTGCCAGCAGCGTAGCTACAGGACGGGTTAACTATGGCTACACCTTC,CASSVATGRVNYGYTF
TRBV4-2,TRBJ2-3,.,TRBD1,TGTGCCAGCAGCCAGGTATCACAGGGGACGGGTGGTACAGATACGCAGTATTTT,CASSQVSQGTGGTDTQYF
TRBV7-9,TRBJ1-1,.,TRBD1,TGTGCCAGCAGCGCACAGGGGGGGAGCACTGAAGCTTTCTTT,CASSAQGGSTEAFF
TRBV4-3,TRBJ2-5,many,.,TGCGCCAGCAGCCAAGACTTAAGGACAATCCGATACTTC,CASSQDLRTIRYF
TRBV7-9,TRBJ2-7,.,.,TGTGCCAGCAGCTTAGGGCAGGCGCCCTACGAGCAGTACTTC,CASSLGQAPYEQYF
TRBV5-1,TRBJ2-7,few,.,TGCGCCAGCAGCTTGGGTGGCGATCCGATCTCCTACGAGCAGTACTTC,CASSLGGDPISYEQYF
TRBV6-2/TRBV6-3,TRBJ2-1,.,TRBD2,TGTGCCAGCAGTTCCCTGGCGGCTAGCGGGTTTTACAATGAGCAGTTCTTC,CASSSLAASGFYNEQFF
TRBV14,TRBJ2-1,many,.,TGTGCCAGCAGCCTGACGGTGGGTGAGCAGTTCTTC,CASSLTVGEQFF
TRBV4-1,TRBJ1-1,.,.,TGCGCCAGCAGCCGCTCGGTCCAGATCAACACTGAAACTTTCTTT,CASSRSVQINTETFF
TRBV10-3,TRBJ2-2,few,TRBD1,TGTGCCATCAGTGATCCGGGACAGGGTCGCGGAGTGATCACCGGGGAGCTGTTTTTT,CAISDPGQGRGVITGELFF
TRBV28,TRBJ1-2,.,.,TGTGCCAGCAGTTTCGGACAGCTCGGTGATGGCTACACCTTC,CASSFGQLGDGYTF
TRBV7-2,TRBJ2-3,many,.,TGTGCCAGCAGCTTTCCTGGGACAGATACGCAGTATTTT,CASSFPGTDTQYF
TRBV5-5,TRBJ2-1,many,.,TGTGCCAGCCGAAGCGGGCCCTACAATGAGCAGTTCTTC,CASRSGPYNEQFF
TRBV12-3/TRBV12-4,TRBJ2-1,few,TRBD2,TGTGCCAGCAGTTTTAGGCTAGCGGGGGGGCCATCCTACAATGAGCAGTTCTTC,CASSFRLAGGPSYNEQFF
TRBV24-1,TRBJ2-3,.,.,TGTGCCACCAGTGATTTGGACTGGGCGGATACGCAGTATTTT,CATSDLDWADTQYF
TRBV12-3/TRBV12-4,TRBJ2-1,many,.,TGTGCCAGCAGTTTCGAACCGGGGCCGCCGCTCTTC,CASSFEPGPPLF
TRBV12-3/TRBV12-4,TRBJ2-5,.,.,TGTGCCAGCAGTTCGTCCTACCCCGGGGGGACCCAGTACTTC,CASSSSYPGGTQYF
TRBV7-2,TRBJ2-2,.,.,TGTGCCAGCAGCCCACGACAATTAAACACCGGGGAGCTGTTTTTT,CASSPRQLNTGELFF
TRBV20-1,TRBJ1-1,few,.,TGCAGTGCCCCGACTCCGACCGCCCCGAACACTGAAGCTTTCTTT,CSAPTPTAPNTEAFF
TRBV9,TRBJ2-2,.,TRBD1,TGTGCCAGCAGCGCCCCGGGACAGACGAACACCGGGGAGCTGTTTTTT,CASSAPGQTNTGELFF